Listed here is a single T cell receptor beta chain. The data originate from a study of blood T cell repertoires in COVID-19. With V trimmed by 2 bases and J by 3 bases, 4 bases remained unmatched. The CDR3 loop spans 14 amino acids. Per the germline V gene, CDR1 is SGDLS and CDR2 is YYNGEE. The data were produced by immunoSEQ multiplex PCR, yet TCRdb's version contains in-frame clones alone and is incomplete. This table holds approximately 97,000 clones, just over 90% found once. This TCR was recovered from a man in his 60s with acute or convalescent COVID-19. The source material was peripheral blood. The V and J genes are TRBV9 and TRBJ1-1; 7 bases are a match to TRBD1. Written as DNA, the CDR3 is TGTGCCAGCAGCGTTACAGGGGTGGACACTGAAGCTTTCTTT. Translation: CASSVTGVDTEAFF.